This T cell receptor beta chain derives from a study of molecular identifiers for immune sequencing clone quantification. Study observations and caveats: For effector cells, clones above 20 RNA copies held over 98% of molecules; for naive cells, under 1%. Jurkat TCR RNA that was spiked in from one cell was reportedly detectable among one million naive cells.

TCRdb itself ran the PCR reads through MiXCR, one entry per CDR3 protein. Of hundreds of thousands of distinct CDR3 sequences listed, roughly 21% are singletons. This CDR3 region has 14 residues. Trimming left V 4 bases short and J 6 bases short, with 12 bases between. This clonotype occurred many times. No antigen is known for it. The specimen sequenced was naive CD8+ T cells from blood, with Jurkat cell RNA spiked in. This sample's subset: FACS-sorted CD8+CD4-CCR7+CD45RA+ naive T cells. The sequence came from a human donor in good health. Some libraries in this study had Jurkat cell RNA spiked in. The J gene is TRBJ2-2, the V gene TRBV12-3 or TRBV12-4; D unclear. The CDR3 DNA reads TGTGCCAGCAGTTCCCCCTGGTCCCCCGGGGAGCTGTTTTTT. As protein: CASSSPWSPGELFF.